This TCR beta chain was sequenced during a study of shared T cell receptors in the human thymus. Assay used: immunoSEQ multiplex PCR; TCRdb lists only in-frame clones, some missing. The repertoire includes under 850,000 clones, approximately 88% of them detected once, and 0.01% sits in the top ten. These sequences were also reported in another study, on human thymus T cells. From that second work: Infants, healthy and Finnish, who were having corrective surgery for congenital heart defects served as donors. Resections were taken during corrective heart surgery, and the thymus tissue came from these. Usage of V and J genes appeared biased in thymic and blood repertoires. Among unrelated individuals, related research reported thymic repertoires that overlapped highly.

The clonotype comes from a boy in the first two years of life with a congenital heart defect. Sequencing was done on a sample of thymocytes.

CDR3 sequence reads: CASSLPNRGQETQYF. Written as DNA, the CDR3 is TGTGCCAGCAGCTTACCGAACAGGGGCCAAGAGACCCAGTACTTC. The chain has TRBV7-6 and TRBJ2-5; 7 nucleotides align to TRBD1. The CDR3 totals 15 residues. In germline, CDR1 is SGHVS, CDR2 FNYEAQ. The junction had 4 bases not matched to a gene; V was cut back by 2 bases and J by 1 base.